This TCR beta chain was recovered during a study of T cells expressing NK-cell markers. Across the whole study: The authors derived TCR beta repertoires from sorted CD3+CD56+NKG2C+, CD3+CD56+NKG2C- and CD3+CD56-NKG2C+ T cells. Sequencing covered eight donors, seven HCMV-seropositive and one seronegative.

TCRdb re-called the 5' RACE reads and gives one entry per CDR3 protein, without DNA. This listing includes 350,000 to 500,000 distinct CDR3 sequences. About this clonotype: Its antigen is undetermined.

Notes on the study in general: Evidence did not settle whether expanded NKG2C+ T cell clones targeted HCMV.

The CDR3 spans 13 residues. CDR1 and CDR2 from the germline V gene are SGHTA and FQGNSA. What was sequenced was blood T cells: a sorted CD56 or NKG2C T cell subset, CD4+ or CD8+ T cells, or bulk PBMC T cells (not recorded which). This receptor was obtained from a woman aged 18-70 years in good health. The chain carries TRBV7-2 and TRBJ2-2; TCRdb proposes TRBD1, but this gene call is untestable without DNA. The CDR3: CASTPPGKGKLFF.